These 20 T cell receptor beta chains were sequenced from one sample in a study of CD8+ T cells in alopecia areata. Extracted RNA was reverse transcribed into cDNA, the sequencing template. Assay: immunoSEQ multiplex PCR; the TCRdb copy retains only in-frame clones and omits some. The sample carries some 150,000 clones, about 66% recorded once. The source material was CD8+ T cells sorted from blood, sampled at week 0. The source of these receptors is a human donor with alopecia areata.

This chain uses TRBV2 with TRBJ2-6, with a weak D call TRBD1 (5 bases). V was cut by 10 bases and J by 0 bases, with 22 bases left in between. Germline assignment: CDR1 SNHLY and CDR2 FYNNEI. The length of the CDR3 is 18 residues. CDR3 residues: CAIFPTGAESSGANVLTF. The CDR3 DNA is TGTGCCATATTTCCCACAGGAGCCGAGAGCTCTGGGGCCAACGTCCTGACTTTC.

CDR3 sequence (DNA): TGTGCCAGCAGCTTTCTGGCAGACCAAGAGACCCAGTACTTC. It specifies CASSFLADQETQYF. The chain is built from TRBV5-6 and TRBJ2-5; no clear D gene. V was cut by 2 bases and J by 0 bases, with 8 bases left in between. Germline V gives CDR1 SGHDT, CDR2 YYEEEE. This CDR3 has 14 amino acids.

The chain links TRBV7-9 to TRBJ2-4; 7 bases are shared with TRBD1. The CDR3 has 15 amino acids. Germline V CDR1 and CDR2: SEHNR, FQNEAQ (reference sequence). The junction had 10 bases not matched to a gene; V was cut back by 4 bases and J by 7 bases. The CDR3 loop reads CASSSKLRDSNIQYF. The CDR3 region has the DNA TGTGCCAGCAGCTCAAAACTCCGGGACAGCAACATTCAGTACTTC. Combining the CDR3 with reference TRBV7-9 and TRBJ2-4 gives the whole variable domain DTGVSQNPRHKITKRGQNVTFRCDPISEHNRLYWYRQTLGQGPEFLTYFQNEAQLEKSRLLSDRFSAERPKGSFSTLEIQRTEQGDSAMYLCASSSKLRDSNIQYFGAGTRLSVL.

The chain has TRBV15 and TRBJ1-1; the match to TRBD1 covers 7 bases. Per germline, CDR1 LNHNV and CDR2 YYDKDF (reference sequence). J gave up 3 bases and V 0 bases, and 1 base lay outside the gene matches. This CDR3 comprises 14 residues. The CDR3 sequence: CATSRDDRDTEAFF. The CDR3 coding sequence is TGTGCCACCAGCAGAGACGACAGGGACACTGAAGCTTTCTTT. The entire variable domain, with the rest obtained from reference TRBV15 and TRBJ1-1, is as follows: DAMVIQNPRYQVTQFGKPVTLSCSQTLNHNVMYWYQQKSSQAPKLLFHYYDKDFNNEADTPDNFQSRRPNTSFCFLDIRSPGLGDTAMYLCATSRDDRDTEAFFGQGTRLTVV.

This clone was seen a handful of times. J is TRBJ1-4 and V is TRBV25-1, with 7 nucleotides matching TRBD1. The V gene's germline CDR1 is MGHDK and CDR2 SYGVNS. Losses at the gene ends were 4 bases for V and 7 bases for J; bases not matched to a gene: 9. The CDR3 runs to 15 residues. The CDR3 protein is CASSGDRPWGEKLFF. The CDR3 bases are TGTGCCAGCAGTGGGGACAGACCGTGGGGTGAAAAACTGTTTTTT.

The rearrangement links TRBV4-1 to TRBJ2-2, with D tentatively TRBD1 (5 bases). The V and J ends lost 0 bases and 6 bases respectively, with 14 bases between them. The CDR3 runs 16 residues. The V gene's germline CDR1 is MGHRA and CDR2 YSYEKL. The CDR3 DNA reads TGCGCCAGCAGCCAAGATAGATGGTCAGGGCCCGGGGAGCTGTTTTTT. Encoded protein: CASSQDRWSGPGELFF.

The rearrangement links TRBV20-1 to TRBJ1-2; no firm D call. Germline V CDR1 and CDR2: DFQATT, SNEGSKA (reference sequence). The CDR3 contains 11 residues. The V and J ends lost 7 bases and 4 bases respectively, with 10 bases between them. The CDR3 spells CSVPGGYGYTF. CDR3 nucleotides: TGCAGTGTCCCAGGAGGCTATGGCTACACCTTC.

The gene calls are TRBV18 and TRBJ2-3; no reliable D call. Germline assignment: CDR1 KGHSH and CDR2 LQKENI. V lost 1 base, J lost 1 base, and 9 bases lay in between. This CDR3 is built from 15 residues. The DNA of the CDR3 is TGTGCCAGCTCACCACTCAGGTTCGGCACAGATACGCAGTATTTT. This encodes CASSPLRFGTDTQYF.

The chain employs TRBV5-6 and TRBJ2-7; 12 bases are shared with TRBD1. Per germline, CDR1 SGHDT and CDR2 YYEEEE. J was trimmed by 7 bases and V by 3 bases; bases with no gene match: 8. CDR3 size: 15 residues. The CDR3, as DNA: TGTGCCAGCAGCTCCCCGGGACAGGGGGCGAGAGAGCAGTACTTC. Encoded protein: CASSSPGQGAREQYF.

The chain has TRBV27 and TRBJ1-1, with 7 bases matching TRBD1. In germline, CDR1 is MNHEY, CDR2 SMNVEV (reference sequence). The length of the CDR3 is 15 residues. V was pared by 2 bases and J by 5 bases, with 8 bases of the junction left unmatched. CDR3 DNA sequence: TGTGCCAGCAGTTTAACGGCAGGGGGGAAGACTGAAGCTTTCTTT. This encodes CASSLTAGGKTEAFF.

This rearrangement joins TRBV4-1 to TRBJ1-1, with 7 bases fitting TRBD1. V dropped 0 bases and J dropped 4; count of bases not matched to a gene: 5. Germline V gene lookup returns CDR1 MGHRA and CDR2 YSYEKL. This CDR3 has 15 amino acids. CDR3 residues: CASSQEGHRGTEAFF. The CDR3 bases are TGCGCCAGCAGCCAAGAAGGTCACAGGGGCACTGAAGCTTTCTTT.

In this sample, this clone turned up once. This sequence joins TRBV4-2 and TRBJ2-3, with 8 nucleotides matching TRBD2. V lost 5 bases and J lost 5; bases outside the gene matches: 9. The CDR3 runs to 15 residues. CDR1 is LGHNA and CDR2 is YNFKEQ in the germline V gene. CDR3: CASSGLASTKDTQYF. The CDR3 region has the DNA TGTGCCAGCAGCGGACTAGCCTCGACGAAAGATACGCAGTATTTT.

The V call is TRBV2, the J call TRBJ2-5, with TRBD2 as a possible D gene (6 bases). V gave up 7 bases and J gave up 2 bases, with 14 bases separating them. Germline CDR1 is SNHLY and CDR2 is FYNNEI. CDR3 size: 14 residues. The CDR3 is CASKDVGGQETQYF. The CDR3 bases are TGTGCCAGCAAGGATGTCGGGGGACAAGAGACCCAGTACTTC. Based on the CDR3 plus reference TRBV2 and TRBJ2-5, the full variable domain is EPEVTQTPSHQVTQMGQEVILRCVPISNHLYFYWYRQILGQKVEFLVSFYNNEISEKSEIFDDQFSVERPDGSNFTLKIRSTKLEDSAMYFCASKDVGGQETQYFGPGTRLLVL.

The V call is TRBV7-8, the J call TRBJ2-1; weak D call: TRBD1 (5 bases). Per the germline V gene, CDR1 is SGHVS and CDR2 is FQNEAQ. Trimming took off 5 bases at V and 8 bases at J, with 16 bases between the two ends. The length of the CDR3 is 14 residues. The DNA of the CDR3 is TGTGCCAGCAGCCCTTGGGGCAGTATGGATGAGCAGTTCTTC. Protein: CASSPWGSMDEQFF.

The chain couples TRBV6-1 to TRBJ1-2; 8 nucleotides agree with TRBD1. V was clipped by 7 bases and J by 7 bases; unmatched bases: 11. Germline values: CDR1 MNHNS, CDR2 SASEGT. There are 14 residues in the CDR3. This CDR3 reads CASTGHGQGTGYTF. The CDR3 DNA follows: TGTGCCAGCACCGGACATGGACAGGGAACTGGCTACACCTTC.

The chain has TRBV5-1 and TRBJ2-2; D is unresolved. Trimming stripped 5 bases from V and 2 bases from J, with 10 bases between. The CDR3 is made up of 14 amino acids. Germline assignment: CDR1 SGHRS and CDR2 YFSETQ. The CDR3 here is CASSPPSNTGELFF. CDR3 bases: TGCGCCAGCAGTCCTCCCTCAAACACCGGGGAGCTGTTTTTT. Variable domain in full (rest from reference TRBV5-1 and TRBJ2-2): KAGVTQTPRYLIKTRGQQVTLSCSPISGHRSVSWYQQTPGQGLQFLFEYFSETQRNKGNFPGRFSGRQFSNSRSEMNVSTLELGDSALYLCASSPPSNTGELFFGEGSRLTVL.

The CDR3 sequence is CASGGAAYEQYF. CDR3 coding DNA: TGTGCCAGCGGAGGGGCCGCCTACGAGCAGTACTTC. The genes are TRBV19 and TRBJ2-7; TRBD2 might be the D (6 bases). Deletions cut 9 bases from V and 2 bases from J, with 11 bases between. CDR1 and CDR2 from the germline V gene are LNHDA and SQIVND (reference sequence). CDR3 length: 12 amino acids.

Only one count was recorded for this clone. J is TRBJ1-2 and V is TRBV29-1; D remains unclear. This CDR3 comprises 11 residues. With 3 bases removed from V and 6 bases from J, the gap between germline ends came to 8 bases. Per the germline V gene, CDR1 is SQVTM and CDR2 is ANQGSEA. The CDR3 bases are TGCAGCGTTGACACACGACATGGCTACACCTTC. Amino acid sequence: CSVDTRHGYTF.

The chain links TRBV30 to TRBJ2-7; no definite D call. With 0 bases removed from V and 3 bases from J, the gap between germline ends came to 6 bases. The CDR3 has 12 residues. The germline gives CDR1 GTSNPN, CDR2 SVGIG (reference sequence). The CDR3 bases are TGTGCCTGGAGTGTGTGGGACTACGAGCAGTACTTC. Its protein product is CAWSVWDYEQYF.

The chain recombines TRBV9 with TRBJ2-7; 11 nucleotides line up with TRBD1. Unmatched junction bases numbered 0, after V lost 7 bases and J lost 3 bases. The CDR3 has 12 amino acids. Germline CDR1 and CDR2: SGDLS and YYNGEE. The CDR3 region has the DNA TGTGCCAGCGGGACAGGGGGCTACGAGCAGTACTTC. It yields the protein CASGTGGYEQYF.